The rows below give T cell receptor beta chains drawn from one sample of a study of preoperative IRX-2 immunotherapy in early breast cancer. Only in-frame clones appear in the TCRdb table, and some are missing; sequencing was by immunoSEQ multiplex PCR. Altogether tens of thousands of clones are present, approximately 85% being singletons, with the ten largest covering over 1.3%. The material sequenced was lymph node tissue, taken after IRX-2 immunotherapy. The receptors stem from a human donor with breast cancer. The CDR3 runs from the conserved cysteine through the conserved F or W. A clone size is listed for some rows: how often the clone was seen (once, few, many), or a class if it is expanded.

v_call,j_call,clone_size,cdr3_aa
TRBV28,TRBJ1-5,NA,CASSPRGSNQPQHF
TRBV29-1,TRBJ1-2,NA,CSVGTTYNYGYTF
TRBV7-6,TRBJ2-1,NA,CASSLDWTSGGLNEQFF
TRBV6-8,TRBJ1-2,NA,CASSLYFSQNNYGYTF
TRBV7-4,TRBJ2-4,NA,CASSYLGGFAKNIQYF
TRBV6-8,TRBJ1-3,NA,CASRPRGRSGNTIYF
TRBV6-8,TRBJ1-1,NA,CASRGKGANTEAFF
TRBV11-3,TRBJ1-3,NA,CASSPRTGANSGNTIYF
TRBV11-3,TRBJ2-3,NA,CASSRSGPADTQYF
TRBV5-1,TRBJ2-5,NA,CASSLAVGHQETQYF
TRBV19,TRBJ1-1,NA,CASSIGTGGTEAFF
TRBV6-8,TRBJ1-2,once,CASSYLDRGRLDGYTF
TRBV18,TRBJ1-2,once,CASSPVERGRGYTF
TRBV10-2,TRBJ1-2,NA,CASSESGEGYYGYTF
TRBV19,TRBJ1-1,NA,CASSILPIEGLYTEAFF
TRBV7-1,TRBJ1-5,NA,CASSLDPGTAKPQHF
TRBV5-1,TRBJ1-4,NA,CASRPTGGGLYGEKLFF
TRBV28,TRBJ1-2,NA,CASSLAGRVYGYTF
TRBV7-8,TRBJ2-5,NA,CASSLGSDREQETQYF
TRBV14,TRBJ1-1,NA,CASREDRAGEAFF
TRBV18,TRBJ1-1,NA,CASSPQTGVLNTEAFF
TRBV7-4,TRBJ2-6,NA,CASSVPGQRSSGANVLTF